What follows are 5 T cell receptor beta chains derived from one specimen sequenced in a study of OX40 agonist ivuxolimab in advanced cancers. Here immunoSEQ multiplex PCR was the method, and the copy in TCRdb shows in-frame clones only, minus some. This table has over 85,000 clones, approximately 80% appearing once. This specimen was CD4+ or CD8+ T cells sorted from blood, taken in a trial of the OX40 agonist ivuxolimab. These receptors were obtained from an adult with an advanced solid tumor such as melanoma, head and neck, liver or kidney cancer.

The V and J genes are TRBV28 and TRBJ2-3, with D tentatively TRBD2 (6 bases). Germline CDR1 and CDR2: MDHEN and SYDVKM. The V and J ends lost 6 bases and 6 bases respectively, with 19 bases between them. This CDR3 is 15 amino acids long. This CDR3 reads CASREGGRRMDTQYF. The CDR3 nucleotides read TGTGCCAGCAGAGAAGGAGGGAGGCGGATGGATACGCAGTATTTT.

This clone was detected once. V is TRBV5-1 and J is TRBJ1-3; D is perhaps TRBD1 (6 bases). Germline V gene sequence: CDR1 SGHRS, CDR2 YFSETQ. CDR3 size: 15 residues. With 2 bases removed from V and 2 bases from J, the gap between germline ends came to 11 bases. CDR3 sequence: CASSFGGAAGNTIYF. The CDR3 nucleotides are TGCGCCAGCAGCTTTGGGGGGGCAGCTGGAAACACCATATATTTT.

The genes are TRBV14 and TRBJ2-7; D unresolved. CDR1 is SGHDN and CDR2 is FVKESK in the germline V gene. The CDR3 totals 13 residues. Deletions cut 4 bases from V and 5 bases from J, with 12 bases between. The CDR3 spells CASSLNLYHEQYF. The CDR3 nucleotides are TGTGCCAGCAGCCTTAATCTTTACCACGAGCAGTACTTC.

The rearrangement uses TRBV29-1 and TRBJ1-4; 10 bases agree with TRBD1. Trimming removed 6 bases from V and 6 bases from J; junction bases left unmatched: 7. The CDR3 spans 14 residues. Germline CDR1 is SQVTM and CDR2 is ANQGSEA. CDR3: CSVDPGTGDEKLFF. The CDR3 bases are TGCAGCGTAGACCCGGGGACAGGGGATGAAAAACTGTTTTTT.

This clone was observed a handful of times. The chain uses TRBV11-2 and TRBJ1-1; TRBD1 agrees at 9 bases. CDR1 SGHAT and CDR2 FQNNGV come from the germline V gene. This CDR3 is built from 16 residues. V lost 8 bases to trimming and J lost 1 base; unmatched junction nucleotides: 11. The chain's CDR3 is CASVQTGGARNTEAFF. The CDR3 DNA reads TGTGCCAGCGTCCAAACAGGGGGCGCGAGGAACACTGAAGCTTTCTTT.